This T cell receptor beta chain was identified in a study of blood T cell repertoires in COVID-19. Across the whole study: The samples span acute and convalescent COVID-19 from the United States, Italy and Spain.

Grouping used clinical history reported by participants in a survey and questionnaire. This CDR3 is 15 amino acids long. Germline-derived CDR1 and CDR2 are KGHDR and SFDVKD. V lost 3 bases to trimming and J lost 3 bases, with 14 bases between them. Authors' analysis steps: How many nucleated cells were present was estimated from reference gene primer amplification. Sequencing was performed with immunoSEQ multiplex PCR; in TCRdb, only in-frame clones are kept and a portion is missing. That table gives V, J and clone size, and the DNA gave D and trimming. The table lists hundreds of thousands of clones, around nine tenths of them singletons.

The source material was PBMCs or T cells enriched from blood (not recorded which). V gene TRBV24-1 combines with J gene TRBJ2-7; the D gene is possibly TRBD2 (6 bases). This sequence originates from a middle-aged woman who had recovered from COVID-19. CDR3 bases: TGTGCCACCAGTGATGGTGGTAGCGGCTTCTACGAGCAGTACTTC. Encoded protein: CATSDGGSGFYEQYF.